One and the same sample provided the 8 T cell receptor beta chains below, sequenced in a study of cytomegalovirus exposure and HLA in healthy donors. A multiplex PCR was run with 60 Vbeta primers and 13 Jbeta primers. Clones were sequenced by immunoSEQ multiplex PCR, and TCRdb holds only the in-frame ones, with some missing. The profile shows 180,000 or so clones, roughly 85% of them singletons. The sample was PBMCs. The receptors were sampled from a middle-aged man in good health and CMV-seropositive.

The CDR3 nucleotides read TGCAGCGTTGCAGGGCCAGATGGCAATCAGCCCCAGCATTTT. It yields the protein CSVAGPDGNQPQHF. This chain links TRBV29-1 with TRBJ1-5, with D possibly matching TRBD1 (5 bases). This CDR3 has 14 residues. Germline V gives CDR1 SQVTM, CDR2 ANQGSEA. The V end was cut by 4 bases, the J end by 2 bases, with 12 bases between. The variable domain in full, completed from reference TRBV29-1 and TRBJ1-5, reads SAVISQKPSRDICQRGTSLTIQCQVDSQVTMMFWYRQQPGQSLTLIATANQGSEATYESGFVIDKFPISRPNLTFSTLTVSNMSPEDSSIYLCSVAGPDGNQPQHFGDGTRLSIL.

The rearrangement joins TRBV10-3 to TRBJ2-1; 7 bases fit TRBD2. J gave up 7 bases and V 4 bases, and 1 base lay outside the gene matches. Germline V CDR1 and CDR2: ENHRY, SYGVKD. The CDR3 loop spans 12 amino acids. The CDR3 protein is CAISGGGNEQFF. The CDR3 coding sequence is TGTGCCATCAGTGGGGGGGGAAATGAGCAGTTCTTC.

The gene calls are TRBV10-3 and TRBJ2-3; a possible D gene is TRBD2 (6 bases). V dropped 2 bases and J dropped 2 bases, with 14 bases sitting between them. There are 16 residues in the CDR3. CDR1 and CDR2 from the germline V gene are ENHRY and SYGVKD. CDR3: CAISEPGTSVTDTQYF. The CDR3 DNA follows: TGTGCCATCAGTGAGCCGGGGACTTCCGTCACAGATACGCAGTATTTT.

V is TRBV6-4 and J is TRBJ2-6, with D maybe TRBD1 (5 bases). Trimming took 0 bases from V and 1 from J, leaving 10 bases between them. Germline V gene sequence: CDR1 MRHNA, CDR2 SNTAGT. There are 17 residues in the CDR3. In DNA form, the CDR3 reads TGTGCCAGCAGTGACTCAGGGGAAGTTTCTGGGGCCAACGTCCTGACTTTC. It codes for CASSDSGEVSGANVLTF.

V and J are TRBV7-2 and TRBJ2-7; TRBD1 matches 10 bases. Germline CDR1 and CDR2: SGHTA and FQGNSA. This CDR3 spans 15 amino acids. V was clipped by 7 bases and J by 2 bases; unmatched bases: 8. The CDR3 sequence is CASNLGQGVTYEQYF. CDR3 bases: TGTGCCAGCAACCTCGGACAGGGGGTCACCTACGAGCAGTACTTC.

This clone was recorded a few times. The V and J genes are TRBV14 and TRBJ2-5; maybe TRBD1 (6 bases). This CDR3 has 17 amino acids. The V and J ends lost 0 bases and 2 bases respectively, with 16 bases between them. Germline assignment: CDR1 SGHDN and CDR2 FVKESK. The DNA for the CDR3 is TGTGCCAGCAGCCAAGACTACCCTTTAGGACAGCAAGAGACCCAGTACTTC. It yields the protein CASSQDYPLGQQETQYF.

The chain carries TRBV2 and TRBJ1-6; no definite D call. This CDR3 region has 15 residues. Trimming removed 0 bases from V and 6 bases from J, with 9 bases in between. Germline CDR1 SNHLY, CDR2 FYNNEI. In DNA form, the CDR3 reads TGTGCCAGCAGTGAAGCGGGAGGGAGTAATTCACCCCTCCACTTT. Its translation: CASSEAGGSNSPLHF. Drawing the rest from reference TRBV2 and TRBJ1-6, the complete variable domain is EPEVTQTPSHQVTQMGQEVILRCVPISNHLYFYWYRQILGQKVEFLVSFYNNEISEKSEIFDDQFSVERPDGSNFTLKIRSTKLEDSAMYFCASSEAGGSNSPLHFGNGTRLTVT.

In this sample, this clone turned up once. The junction differs from germline at one of its ends, possibly a read error. This CDR3 is also generated by other DNA sequences in the sample. This CDR3 is CASSYDRNSPLHF. CDR3 DNA: TGCGCCAGCAGTTACGACAGGAATTCACCCCTCCACTTT. The chain has TRBV6-5 and TRBJ1-6, with D perhaps matching TRBD1 (6 bases). The CDR3 is 13 amino acids. Germline values: CDR1 MNHEY, CDR2 SVGAGI.